This TCR beta chain is drawn from a study of CD8+ T cells in alopecia areata. Reverse transcription of extracted RNA yielded cDNA, which provided the sequencing template. Profiling relied on immunoSEQ multiplex PCR, and the TCRdb table lists in-frame clones only, not all of them. This sample has more than 95,000 clones, with approximately 60% found just once. For this clone: What it recognizes is unknown.

CDR1 and CDR2 (germline): GTSNPN, SVGIG (reference sequence). The CDR3 totals 18 residues. The V gene lost 0 bases and the J gene lost 3 bases, with 23 bases spanning the gap. Cell sorting was applied to PBMCs, and CD4+ and CD8+ T cells were collected. The study's findings and limits: Scalp samples also yield sequences from resident alphabeta T cells of normal skin. TCR sharing across patients was less clear than in mice, possibly HLA-related. Compared with normal scalp, lesional scalp had higher clonality and more expanded CD8+ clones.

The clonotype was recovered from a human donor in good health. Sequencing was done on a sample of CD4+ T cells sorted from blood. The chain carries TRBV30 and TRBJ1-2; the D gene is possibly TRBD1 (6 bases). The CDR3 protein is CAWSVLKNRAYRDYGYTF. The CDR3 DNA sequence: TGTGCCTGGAGTGTACTTAAGAACAGGGCTTATAGAGACTATGGCTACACCTTC.